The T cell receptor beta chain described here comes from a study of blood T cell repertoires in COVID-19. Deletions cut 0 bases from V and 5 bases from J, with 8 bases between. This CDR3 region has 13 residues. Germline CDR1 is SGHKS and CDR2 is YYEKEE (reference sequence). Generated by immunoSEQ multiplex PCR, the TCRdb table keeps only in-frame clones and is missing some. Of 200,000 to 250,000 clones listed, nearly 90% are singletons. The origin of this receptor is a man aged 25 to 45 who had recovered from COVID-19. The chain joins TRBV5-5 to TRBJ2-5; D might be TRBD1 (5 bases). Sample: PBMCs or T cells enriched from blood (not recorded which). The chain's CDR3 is CASSLAGLETQYF. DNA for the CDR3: TGTGCCAGCAGCTTGGCAGGGCTGGAGACCCAGTACTTC.